Below are 14 T cell receptor beta chains sequenced from a single sample in a study of blood T cell repertoires in COVID-19. The protocol was immunoSEQ multiplex PCR, while the TCRdb copy is restricted to in-frame clones and leaves out a portion. The sample yields around 190,000 clones, roughly four fifths seen once. Sample: peripheral blood. All receptors derive from a woman in her forties or fifties with acute or convalescent COVID-19.

Details on this clone: Other nucleotide sequences from this sample produce the same CDR3. This rearrangement joins TRBV29-1 to TRBJ1-1; possibly TRBD1 for D (6 bases). Germline V gene sequence: CDR1 SQVTM, CDR2 ANQGSEA. Between the trimmed V and J ends, which lost 4 bases and 1 base, there was a span of 10 bases. CDR3 length equals 13 residues. The CDR3 sequence is CSVGQGGNTEAFF. As DNA, the CDR3 is TGCAGCGTTGGGCAAGGGGGGAACACTGAAGCTTTCTTT.

This clone has a handful of counts. The chain joins TRBV14 to TRBJ1-6; D call uncertain. There are 16 residues in the CDR3. Trimming pared 1 base from V and 0 bases from J, leaving 7 bases between. CDR1 SGHDN and CDR2 FVKESK come from the germline V gene. CDR3 region: CASSQGWSSYNSPLHF. The CDR3 nucleotides read TGTGCCAGCAGCCAAGGTTGGAGCTCCTATAATTCACCCCTCCACTTT.

J is TRBJ1-1 and V is TRBV5-1; D perhaps matches TRBD1 (5 bases). V shed 2 bases and J shed 1 base, with 6 bases lying between them. CDR1 is SGHRS and CDR2 is YFSETQ in the germline V gene. This CDR3 is 13 amino acids long. CDR3 sequence: CASSFGGNTEAFF. CDR3 coding DNA: TGCGCCAGCAGCTTCGGGGGGAACACTGAAGCTTTCTTT.

The gene calls are TRBV15 and TRBJ1-2, with TRBD1 matching 7 bases. V lost 4 bases, J lost 11 bases, and 13 bases stayed unmatched. The CDR3 runs 14 residues. Germline V gene data show CDR1 as LNHNV and CDR2 as YYDKDF (reference sequence). Here the CDR3 reads CATSTPGTAPFYTF. DNA of the CDR3: TGTGCCACCAGCACCCCCGGGACAGCGCCTTTTTACACCTTC.

The chain carries TRBV21-1 and TRBJ1-2; the D call in the table, TRBD1, was not verified against the DNA. TRBV21-1 is deemed a pseudogene. The CDR3 is 13 residues long. This chain's CDR3 is CASILDRGYGYTF. The CDR3 region has the DNA TGTGCCAGTATCCTGGACAGGGGTTATGGCTACACCTTC.

The chain uses TRBV7-8 and TRBJ1-2, with 7 bases that match TRBD1. The CDR3 length is 14 residues. V trimming: 0 bases; J trimming: 7 bases; junction bases outside the gene matches: 5. The germline gives CDR1 SGHVS, CDR2 FQNEAQ. The CDR3 bases are TGTGCCAGCAGCTTAGCAGGAGGGGGCCGTGGCTACACCTTC. Residues: CASSLAGGGRGYTF.

The gene calls are TRBV7-2 and TRBJ2-1; the D gene is possibly TRBD1 (5 bases). CDR3 length: 13 amino acids. Deletions cut 8 bases from V and 7 bases from J, with 15 bases between. Germline CDR1 is SGHTA and CDR2 is FQGNSA. CDR3 coding DNA: TGTGCCAGCGCCAGCTTCTCAGGGAATGAGCAGTTCTTC. This sequence encodes CASASFSGNEQFF.

The chain is built from TRBV13 and TRBJ2-1, with TRBD2 matching 7 bases. Per germline, CDR1 PRHDT and CDR2 FYEKMQ (reference sequence). The length of the CDR3 is 16 residues. V trimming: 5 bases; J trimming: 5 bases; junction bases outside the gene matches: 12. CDR3: CASSPPGGRENNEQFF. The CDR3 DNA reads TGTGCCAGCAGCCCCCCAGGCGGGAGAGAAAACAATGAGCAGTTCTTC.

The chain is built from TRBV7-8 and TRBJ2-5; D perhaps matches TRBD2 (6 bases). CDR1 and CDR2 (germline): SGHVS, FQNEAQ. V was pared by 0 bases and J by 4 bases, with 9 bases between. This CDR3 contains 14 residues. CDR3 residues: CASSLARRGETQYF. CDR3 nucleotide sequence: TGTGCCAGCAGCTTAGCTAGGAGGGGAGAGACCCAGTACTTC.

CDR3 sequence: CASTPDRAYEQYF. CDR3 coding DNA: TGTGCCAGCACCCCGGACAGGGCTTACGAGCAGTACTTC. This chain links TRBV6-6 with TRBJ2-7; 8 bases line up with TRBD1. Per the germline V gene, CDR1 is MNHNY and CDR2 is SVGAGI (reference sequence). This CDR3 has 13 residues. Trimming removed 7 bases from V and 4 bases from J; junction bases left unmatched: 6.

The rearrangement uses TRBV9 and TRBJ2-7; 7 bases fit TRBD2. The germline V gene encodes CDR1 SGDLS and CDR2 YYNGEE. Trimming at V came to 4 bases and at J to 1 base, leaving 11 bases not matched to a gene. This CDR3 contains 16 residues. The CDR3 bases are TGTGCCAGCAGCCGTGGGGGGGGAGCCGATTCCTACGAGCAGTACTTC. Its protein is CASSRGGGADSYEQYF.

This clone was seen only a few times. V is TRBV9 and J is TRBJ2-1; possible D gene TRBD2, 5 bases. The V gene lost 2 bases and the J gene lost 10 bases, with 16 bases spanning the gap. The CDR3 sequence is 14 residues long. Germline-derived CDR1 and CDR2 are SGDLS and YYNGEE. CDR3 amino acids: CASSVTFRPGEQFF. CDR3 DNA sequence: TGTGCCAGCAGCGTGACTTTTAGACCGGGGGAGCAGTTCTTC.

The V gene is TRBV28, the J gene TRBJ2-7; possibly TRBD1 for D (6 bases). CDR1 is MDHEN and CDR2 is SYDVKM in the germline V gene. This CDR3 contains 16 residues. V was cut by 3 bases and J by 8 bases, with 23 bases left in between. The CDR3 coding sequence is TGTGCCAGCAGTTTTCAATCCGGGAACAGGGTGGACCAGCAGTACTTC. This codes for CASSFQSGNRVDQQYF.

The gene calls are TRBV7-8 and TRBJ1-6; 7 bases align to TRBD1. Germline V gene lookup returns CDR1 SGHVS and CDR2 FQNEAQ. This CDR3 spans 15 amino acids. J gave up 10 bases and V 2 bases, and 8 bases lay outside the gene matches. The CDR3 loop reads CASSLTGVWDSPLHF. The DNA of the CDR3 is TGTGCCAGCAGCTTAACAGGGGTCTGGGACTCACCCCTCCACTTT.